What follows are 16 T cell receptor beta chains derived from one specimen sequenced in a study of CD8 T cells in ankylosing spondylitis. Study outcomes and limitations: Several highly homologous variants made up a TCR beta motif, and this motif appeared characteristic of ankylosing spondylitis blood.

TCRdb recomputed calls from the 5' RACE reads with MiXCR, one row per CDR3 protein. Of some 330,000 distinct CDR3 sequences listed, around 8% are singletons. No antigen has been identified for these receptors. Sequencing was done on a sample of blood, either unsorted or a sorted T cell fraction (not recorded which). The receptors were gathered from a male donor with ankylosing spondylitis.

This clonotype was recorded a few times. This sequence joins TRBV5-1 and TRBJ2-6; D is ambiguous. V was cut by 1 base and J by 1 base, with 6 bases left in between. Germline-derived CDR1 and CDR2 are SGHRS and YFSETQ. The CDR3 length is 15 residues. CDR3 amino acids: CASSLLQSGANVLTF. The CDR3 region has the DNA TGCGCCAGCAGCTTGCTGCAGTCTGGGGCCAACGTCCTGACTTTC.

This clonotype was picked up a small number of times. The rearrangement uses TRBV5-4 and TRBJ1-2; TRBD1 matches at 7 bases. After removal of 4 bases from V and 2 bases from J, the junction contained 2 bases not matched to a gene. CDR1 and CDR2 from the germline V gene are SGHNT and YYREEE (reference sequence). This CDR3 comprises 13 residues. The CDR3 sequence: CASSKGQNYGYTF. In DNA, the CDR3 is TGTGCCAGCAGCAAGGGACAGAACTATGGCTACACCTTC. The whole variable domain, filled in from reference TRBV5-4 and TRBJ1-2, reads ETGVTQSPTHLIKTRGQQVTLRCSSQSGHNTVSWYQQALGQGPQFIFQYYREEENGRGNFPPRFSGLQFPNYSSELNVNALELDDSALYLCASSKGQNYGYTFGSGTRLTVV.

This clonotype was counted a few times. The gene calls are TRBV15 and TRBJ2-1; D gene uncertain. Deletions cut 3 bases from V and 6 bases from J, with 9 bases between. From germline, CDR1 is LNHNV and CDR2 YYDKDF (reference sequence). The CDR3 extends over 13 amino acids. The CDR3 sequence is CATSRELINEQFF. The CDR3 DNA is TGTGCCACCAGCAGGGAACTTATCAATGAGCAGTTCTTC.

Only a few counts were recorded for this clonotype. This chain uses TRBV18 with TRBJ2-7; no clear D gene. Per the germline V gene, CDR1 is KGHSH and CDR2 is LQKENI. There are 14 residues in the CDR3. V was clipped by 1 base and J by 1 base, with 8 bases between them. The CDR3 spells CASSPQGASYEQYF. The CDR3 DNA reads TGTGCCAGCTCACCACAGGGTGCATCCTACGAGCAGTACTTC. Looking up the rest from reference TRBV18 and TRBJ2-7 gives the full variable domain: NAGVMQNPRHLVRRRGQEARLRCSPMKGHSHVYWYRQLPEEGLKFMVYLQKENIIDESGMPKERFSAEFPKEGPSILRIQQVVRGDSAAYFCASSPQGASYEQYFGPGTRLTVT.

This clonotype appeared a few times. This chain links TRBV12-3 or TRBV12-4 with TRBJ2-3; TRBD1 agrees at 8 bases. The CDR3 totals 13 residues. V was pared by 5 bases and J by 5 bases, with 3 bases of the junction left unmatched. The CDR3 loop is CASSADREDTQYF. The CDR3 DNA reads as TGTGCCAGCAGTGCGGACAGGGAAGATACGCAGTATTTT.

The table lists this clonotype with many counts. The V gene is TRBV20-1, the J gene TRBJ2-4, with a possible D match to TRBD1 (6 bases). CDR3 length: 13 residues. Germline CDR1 DFQATT, CDR2 SNEGSKA (reference sequence). The germline V and J ends were trimmed by 5 bases and 0 bases, with 8 bases remaining between them. The CDR3 sequence: CSAEGEAKNIQYF. The CDR3 DNA reads as TGCAGTGCTGAGGGGGAAGCCAAAAACATTCAGTACTTC.

This clonotype was seen repeatedly, ten times or more. The gene calls are TRBV7-9 and TRBJ2-3, with TRBD2 identical over 8 bases. There are 14 residues in the CDR3. From germline, CDR1 is SEHNR and CDR2 FQNEAQ (reference sequence). V was clipped by 7 bases and J by 2 bases; unmatched bases: 5. The CDR3 loop reads CASTVAGTTDTQYF. For the CDR3, the DNA is TGTGCCAGCACCGTAGCGGGGACCACAGATACGCAGTATTTT.

This clonotype has a count of ten or more. The chain couples TRBV15 to TRBJ1-1, with no clear D. The germline V and J ends were trimmed by 4 bases and 4 bases, with 10 bases remaining between them. This CDR3 comprises 13 residues. From germline, CDR1 is LNHNV and CDR2 YYDKDF (reference sequence). The CDR3 is CATSKVESTEAFF. The DNA for the CDR3 is TGTGCCACCAGCAAGGTAGAGTCCACTGAAGCTTTCTTT.

In its sample, this clonotype was seen a few times. V gene TRBV10-3 combines with J gene TRBJ2-2; D remains unclear. The germline V and J ends were trimmed by 6 bases and 5 bases, with 4 bases remaining between them. The CDR3 is 11 residues long. Germline CDR1 is ENHRY and CDR2 is SYGVKD. In nucleotides, the CDR3 is TGTGCCATCAGAAATACCGGGGAGCTGTTTTTT. Translated: CAIRNTGELFF.

This clonotype has just a few counts. V is TRBV14 and J is TRBJ2-7, with 9 bases lining up with TRBD2. Unmatched junction bases numbered 11, after V lost 2 bases and J lost 9 bases. The CDR3 totals 15 residues. Germline CDR1 is SGHDN and CDR2 is FVKESK. CDR3 protein: CASSQSPLAGRGQYF. Here the CDR3 DNA reads TGTGCCAGCAGCCAATCTCCACTAGCGGGTAGAGGGCAGTACTTC. The full variable domain, its missing parts supplied by reference TRBV14 and TRBJ2-7, is EAGVTQFPSHSVIEKGQTVTLRCDPISGHDNLYWYRRVMGKEIKFLLHFVKESKQDESGMPNNRFLAERTGGTYSTLKVQPAELEDSGVYFCASSQSPLAGRGQYFGPGTRLTVT.

This chain links TRBV25-1 with TRBJ2-5; D possibly corresponds to TRBD2 (6 bases). The CDR3 is 14 residues long. V was pared by 5 bases and J by 5 bases, with 15 bases between. Germline CDR1 and CDR2: MGHDK and SYGVNS. The CDR3 spells CASSKDGGRETQYF. The DNA of the CDR3 is TGTGCCAGCAGTAAAGACGGAGGGAGGGAGACCCAGTACTTC.

V usage is TRBV20-1 and J usage is TRBJ2-3, with 12 bases lining up with TRBD2. CDR3 length: 16 residues. Germline V lookup: CDR1 DFQATT, CDR2 SNEGSKA (reference sequence). V trimming: 8 bases; J trimming: 2 bases; junction bases outside the gene matches: 11. The CDR3 reads CSSQGLAGPSTDTQYF. CDR3 DNA: TGCAGTTCGCAGGGACTAGCGGGTCCCTCCACAGATACGCAGTATTTT.

The chain carries TRBV19 and TRBJ2-2; D unclear. Germline V gives CDR1 LNHDA, CDR2 SQIVND (reference sequence). Deletions cut 3 bases from V and 3 bases from J, with 8 bases between. The CDR3 is 14 residues long. The CDR3 spells CASSISGYTGELFF. CDR3 bases: TGTGCCAGTAGTATCTCGGGTTACACCGGGGAGCTGTTTTTT.

There are many counts of this clonotype. This chain joins TRBV11-2 and TRBJ2-3; D not resolved. This CDR3 has 15 residues. V lost 1 base, J lost 4 bases, and 12 bases lay in between. The germline V gene encodes CDR1 SGHAT and CDR2 FQNNGV. CDR3: CASSLVLSSPDTQYF. The CDR3 bases are TGTGCCAGCAGCTTAGTTTTGAGTTCCCCAGATACGCAGTATTTT. The whole variable domain, filled in from reference TRBV11-2 and TRBJ2-3, reads EAGVAQSPRYKIIEKRQSVAFWCNPISGHATLYWYQQILGQGPKLLIQFQNNGVVDDSQLPKDRFSAERLKGVDSTLKIQPAKLEDSAVYLCASSLVLSSPDTQYFGPGTRLTVL.

This chain connects TRBV7-9 to TRBJ2-7, with D tentatively TRBD1 (6 bases). Trimming shortened V by 5 bases and J by 4 bases, and 15 bases separated the two germline ends. The CDR3 length is 14 residues. Per the germline V gene, CDR1 is SEHNR and CDR2 is FQNEAQ (reference sequence). The CDR3 nucleotides read TGTGCCAGCAGCGCGGACAGCCACGGGTACGAGCAGTACTTC. It translates to CASSADSHGYEQYF.

The V and J genes are TRBV5-1 and TRBJ2-7; 9 bases are shared with TRBD2. V trimming: 7 bases; J trimming: 7 bases; junction bases outside the gene matches: 15. The CDR3 has 15 amino acids. CDR1 and CDR2 (germline): SGHRS, YFSETQ. The CDR3 bases are TGCGCCAGCGGATTACCGACTAGCGGCGAGGGGGAGCAGTACTTC. This gives the protein CASGLPTSGEGEQYF. Full variable domain (outside the CDR3, taken from reference TRBV5-1 and TRBJ2-7): KAGVTQTPRYLIKTRGQQVTLSCSPISGHRSVSWYQQTPGQGLQFLFEYFSETQRNKGNFPGRFSGRQFSNSRSEMNVSTLELGDSALYLCASGLPTSGEGEQYFGPGTRLTVT.